A selection of T cell receptor beta chains follows, all from one sample in a study of T cell responses to AZD1222 COVID-19 vaccine. Data came from immunoSEQ multiplex PCR; TCRdb stores just in-frame clones and leaves some out. The table lists 58,000 or so clones, 84% of them singletons. The sample consisted of peripheral blood, taken on day 0 of AZD1222 vaccination. These receptors all stem from an adult in good health. Each CDR3 is given with its conserved first and last residue. The D gene is left open where the match is weak. Clone size is not always given. Where it is, it says once, few, many or a class for expanded clones.

v_call: TRBV19; j_call: TRBJ1-2; clone_size: few; d_call: -; cdr3_nt: TGTGCCAGTAGTATAGGGCGGCAGCCTAACTATGGCTACACCTTC; cdr3_aa: CASSIGRQPNYGYTF
v_call: TRBV2; j_call: TRBJ2-5; clone_size: -; d_call: -; cdr3_nt: TGTGCCAGCAGTCTCAATACCGAGACCCAGTACTTC; cdr3_aa: CASSLNTETQYF
v_call: TRBV29-1; j_call: TRBJ2-1; clone_size: -; d_call: TRBD2; cdr3_nt: TGCAGCGTTGTGGGACTAGCGGGGCGCAATGAGCAGTTCTTC; cdr3_aa: CSVVGLAGRNEQFF
v_call: TRBV5-8; j_call: TRBJ2-5; clone_size: -; d_call: TRBD1; cdr3_nt: TGTGCCAGCAGCTCGGGACAGGGATGGGGGGAGACCCAGTACTTC; cdr3_aa: CASSSGQGWGETQYF
v_call: TRBV5-5; j_call: TRBJ1-4; clone_size: -; d_call: -; cdr3_nt: TGTGCCAGCAGCTTGGCCTCCAATGAAAAACTGTTTTTT; cdr3_aa: CASSLASNEKLFF
v_call: TRBV6-5; j_call: TRBJ1-3; clone_size: -; d_call: TRBD1; cdr3_nt: TGTGCCAGCAGACCCAGGGGGACTGGAAACACCATATATTTT; cdr3_aa: CASRPRGTGNTIYF
v_call: TRBV10-2; j_call: TRBJ1-2; clone_size: -; d_call: TRBD1; cdr3_nt: TGCGCCAGCAGCCCAGCCAGGGGGCGTTATGACTATGGCTACACCTTC; cdr3_aa: CASSPARGRYDYGYTF
v_call: TRBV29-1; j_call: TRBJ2-7; clone_size: -; d_call: TRBD1; cdr3_nt: TGCAGCGTTCTCACAGGGGGTCAATGGAAGCAGTACTTC; cdr3_aa: CSVLTGGQWKQYF
v_call: TRBV29-1; j_call: TRBJ2-1; clone_size: -; d_call: TRBD2; cdr3_nt: TGCAGCGTTGCCCAGCGGGGGGGCAATGAGCAGTTCTTC; cdr3_aa: CSVAQRGGNEQFF
v_call: TRBV5-4; j_call: TRBJ2-5; clone_size: -; d_call: TRBD2; cdr3_nt: TGTGCCAGCAGCCCGGGAGGGGGGGTACAAGAGACCCAGTACTTC; cdr3_aa: CASSPGGGVQETQYF
v_call: TRBV6-5; j_call: TRBJ1-3; clone_size: -; d_call: -; cdr3_nt: TGTGCCAGCAGTTACGGACGACGGGGAGAAGGAAACACCATATATTTT; cdr3_aa: CASSYGRRGEGNTIYF
v_call: TRBV30; j_call: TRBJ2-7; clone_size: -; d_call: -; cdr3_nt: TGTGCCTGGAACCGGCGGGGCGGGGACGAGCAGTACTTC; cdr3_aa: CAWNRRGGDEQYF
v_call: TRBV6-5; j_call: TRBJ1-1; clone_size: -; d_call: -; cdr3_nt: TGTGCCAGCAGTTATCAGGGGCACACTGAAGCTTTCTTT; cdr3_aa: CASSYQGHTEAFF
v_call: TRBV5-6; j_call: TRBJ2-7; clone_size: -; d_call: TRBD2; cdr3_nt: TGTGCCAGCAGCCCCTGGGTAGCGGGGGCCCTCTACGAGCAGTACTTC; cdr3_aa: CASSPWVAGALYEQYF
v_call: TRBV7-9; j_call: TRBJ1-1; clone_size: -; d_call: -; cdr3_nt: TGTGCCAGCAGCTTAGAACAAACAGCTGAAGCTTTCTTT; cdr3_aa: CASSLEQTAEAFF
v_call: TRBV6-1; j_call: TRBJ2-3; clone_size: once; d_call: TRBD1; cdr3_nt: TGTGCCAGCAGTGAGGCTCCCGGGACAGGCCCCACAGATACGCAGTATTTT; cdr3_aa: CASSEAPGTGPTDTQYF
v_call: TRBV12-5; j_call: TRBJ1-2; clone_size: -; d_call: TRBD1; cdr3_nt: TGTGCTAGTGGTCCGGACAGGGGCGCTACTGGCTACACCTTC; cdr3_aa: CASGPDRGATGYTF
v_call: TRBV10-3; j_call: TRBJ1-1; clone_size: -; d_call: -; cdr3_nt: TGTGCCATCAGTGAGTACGAGGGGAACACTGAAGCTTTCTTT; cdr3_aa: CAISEYEGNTEAFF
v_call: TRBV3-1/TRBV3-2; j_call: TRBJ1-5; clone_size: few; d_call: TRBD1; cdr3_nt: TGTGCCAGCAGCGGAGGGACAGCTCGTCAGCCCCAGCATTTT; cdr3_aa: CASSGGTARQPQHF
v_call: TRBV12-3/TRBV12-4; j_call: TRBJ2-7; clone_size: once; d_call: -; cdr3_nt: TGTGCCAGCAGTCCGCGGGGAGGGGGCGAGCAGTACTTC; cdr3_aa: CASSPRGGGEQYF
v_call: TRBV3-1/TRBV3-2; j_call: TRBJ2-1; clone_size: -; d_call: TRBD2; cdr3_nt: TGTGCCAGCAGCCACCGACTAGCGGGGGCGGTTTACAATGAGCAGTTCTTC; cdr3_aa: CASSHRLAGAVYNEQFF
v_call: TRBV5-6; j_call: TRBJ1-2; clone_size: -; d_call: TRBD1; cdr3_nt: TGTGCCAGCAGCCTGTTCGGACAGGGGGCGATAGAGTATGGCTACACCTTC; cdr3_aa: CASSLFGQGAIEYGYTF
v_call: TRBV14; j_call: TRBJ2-4; clone_size: -; d_call: -; cdr3_nt: TGTGCCAGCAGCCCGGCTCGCTCGCACATTCAGTACTTC; cdr3_aa: CASSPARSHIQYF
v_call: TRBV2; j_call: TRBJ2-3; clone_size: -; d_call: -; cdr3_nt: TGTGCCAGCAGTGTTCAGCAGGATACGCAGTATTTT; cdr3_aa: CASSVQQDTQYF
v_call: TRBV5-4; j_call: TRBJ1-2; clone_size: -; d_call: -; cdr3_nt: TGTGCCAGCAGCTTGGTGAGCAGGGGAAAACTCTATGGCTACACCTTC; cdr3_aa: CASSLVSRGKLYGYTF
v_call: TRBV9; j_call: TRBJ2-5; clone_size: -; d_call: -; cdr3_nt: TGTGCCAGCAGCGCCCAAGGAGGGGAGACCCAGTACTTC; cdr3_aa: CASSAQGGETQYF
v_call: TRBV5-1; j_call: TRBJ2-1; clone_size: -; d_call: TRBD2; cdr3_nt: TGCGCCAGCAGCCCTGGACAGCGGGGGGGCTATGAGCAGTTCTTC; cdr3_aa: CASSPGQRGGYEQFF